Shown below are 28 T cell receptor beta chains from a single sample sequenced in a study of blood T cells in healthy people across ages (dated by TCRdb to the mid-2010s). Libraries were prepared through 5' RACE. Sequencing was performed on an Illumina HiSeq 2500. The second PCR ran for about 6 to 12 cycles and used a J-beta primer mix along with a sample-barcoded 5' primer. The public sequencing data were trimmed at Q25 with fastp and processed into clonotypes with MiXCR by TCRdb, which kept only in-frame beta chains. Merged by CDR3 protein, the rows form single entries marked with the most common genes and DNA. In this sample the table shows some 1.7 million distinct CDR3 sequences, under 30% of which occur a single time. The top ten constitute about 7.7% of the sample. Input material: blood. The source of these receptors is a woman between 25 and 40 years old in good health.

This clonotype was seen more than once but under ten times. V and J are TRBV11-3 and TRBJ2-5, with 13 bases that match TRBD2. The V gene's germline CDR1 is SGHNT and CDR2 YENEEA. The CDR3 runs to 16 residues. V trimming: 6 bases; J trimming: 2 bases; junction bases outside the gene matches: 6. The CDR3 bases are TGTGCCAGCAGTCGTGGGACTAGCGGGAAGCAAGAGACCCAGTACTTC. This translates into CASSRGTSGKQETQYF.

The table lists this clonotype with a few counts. This rearrangement joins TRBV20-1 to TRBJ2-3; TRBD2 aligns across 7 bases. The CDR3 length is 10 residues. Germline V gene data show CDR1 as DFQATT and CDR2 as SNEGSKA (reference sequence). J lost 8 bases, V lost 5 bases, and 1 base had no gene match. CDR3 in DNA: TGCAGTGCTGGGGGGGGTACGCAGTATTTT. Amino acids: CSAGGGTQYF.

The rearrangement links TRBV12-3 or TRBV12-4 to TRBJ2-4, with TRBD1 identical over 7 bases. The end of the DNA aligns better with TRBJ2-7, so the J call may be wrong. The CDR3 is 16 amino acids. Here the CDR3 DNA reads TGTGCCAGCAGCCAAAATTGGGACAGTGCCTCCTACGAGCAGTACTTC. Amino acid sequence: CASSQNWDSASYEQYF.

This chain links TRBV5-5 with TRBJ2-1; D unresolved. The CDR3 totals 15 residues. Germline CDR1 SGHKS, CDR2 YYEKEE (reference sequence). V was pared by 2 bases and J by 1 base, with 10 bases between. The CDR3 coding sequence is TGTGCCAGCAGCTTCCAAGATCTGTCCTACAATGAGCAGTTCTTC. Translating it yields CASSFQDLSYNEQFF.

The chain has TRBV3-1 and TRBJ1-1; D is ambiguous. Trimming removed 1 base at V and 0 bases at J, with 12 bases between. The CDR3 runs 16 residues. CDR1 and CDR2 (germline): LGHDT, YNNKEL (reference sequence). DNA of the CDR3: TGTGCCAGCAGCCAAGTGGCTGCCGCGGTGAACACTGAAGCTTTCTTT. This encodes CASSQVAAAVNTEAFF.

The table lists this clonotype with a count of one. The chain employs TRBV6-1 and TRBJ1-5; D call uncertain. This CDR3 has 15 residues. CDR1 is MNHNS, CDR2 SASEGT, per germline. Trimming pared 2 bases from V and 3 bases from J, leaving 11 bases between. The CDR3 region is CASSESDVDNQPQHF. The DNA of the CDR3 is TGTGCCAGCAGTGAATCCGACGTAGACAATCAGCCCCAGCATTTT.

The genes are TRBV4-1 and TRBJ1-4; 9 nucleotides align to TRBD1. Per germline, CDR1 MGHRA and CDR2 YSYEKL. The trim removed 1 base at V and 7 bases at J, leaving 10 bases unmatched. This CDR3 is 17 amino acids long. The CDR3: CASSQVVSGDRAEKLFF. For the CDR3, the DNA is TGCGCCAGCAGCCAAGTGGTCTCGGGGGACAGGGCTGAAAAACTGTTTTTT.

The V gene is TRBV9, the J gene TRBJ2-3; unclear D gene. The V gene lost 4 bases and the J gene lost 0 bases, with 9 bases spanning the gap. The length of the CDR3 is 14 residues. Germline lookup yields CDR1 SGDLS and CDR2 YYNGEE. CDR3 nucleotides: TGTGCCAGCAGCCCTAACCCCAGCACAGATACGCAGTATTTT. Its protein product is CASSPNPSTDTQYF.

The genes are TRBV20-1 and TRBJ2-1; TRBD2 matches at 12 bases. CDR1 and CDR2 (germline): DFQATT, SNEGSKA (reference sequence). The CDR3 loop spans 14 amino acids. V shed 5 bases and J 10 bases; nucleotides not matched to a gene: 9. The DNA of the CDR3 is TGCAGTGCTGGTCTAGCGGGGGGGCTTTGGGAGCAGTTCTTC. The encoded protein is CSAGLAGGLWEQFF.

Turning to this clonotype: Sequence at one end of the junction differs from germline and may be a read error. J is TRBJ2-5 and V is TRBV28, with 16 nucleotides matching TRBD2. The CDR3 runs to 19 residues. Germline assignment: CDR1 MDHEN and CDR2 SYDVKM. CDR3 protein: CVSSSQGLAGGLREETQYF. In DNA, the CDR3 is TGTGTCAGCAGTTCGCAGGGACTAGCGGGGGGGCTGCGAGAAGAGACCCAGTACTTC.

The chain is built from TRBV20-1 and TRBJ2-4; 11 bases agree with TRBD2. The end of the DNA aligns better with TRBJ2-7, so the J call may be wrong. This CDR3 contains 14 residues. CDR1 is DFQATT, CDR2 SNEGSKA, per germline (reference sequence). In DNA form, the CDR3 reads TGCAGTGCTAAGACCGGGACTAGCGGCTACGAGCAGTACTTC. Translation: CSAKTGTSGYEQYF.

This clonotype was found many times. The chain couples TRBV28 to TRBJ2-7; 7 nucleotides align to TRBD2. J was trimmed by 5 bases and V by 5 bases; bases with no gene match: 12. The CDR3 contains 15 residues. From germline, CDR1 is MDHEN and CDR2 SYDVKM. CDR3 nucleotide sequence: TGTGCCAGCAGTCCCCTAGGGCGGGGGTTCAACGAGCAGTACTTC. Translation: CASSPLGRGFNEQYF.

The chain has TRBV10-3 and TRBJ2-7; D gene unclear. In germline, CDR1 is ENHRY, CDR2 SYGVKD. The CDR3 sequence is 14 residues long. V gave up 7 bases and J gave up 7 bases, with 20 bases separating them. CDR3 region: CAIKFGLDGNEQYF. The CDR3, as DNA: TGTGCCATCAAGTTCGGGCTAGACGGCAATGAGCAGTACTTC.

The table lists this clonotype with a few counts. This sequence joins TRBV30 and TRBJ1-1, with D hard to call. Deletions cut 4 bases from V and 0 bases from J, with 12 bases between. Germline CDR1 and CDR2: GTSNPN and SVGIG (reference sequence). The CDR3 loop spans 14 amino acids. The CDR3 DNA reads TGTGCCTGGATCTCTTCCGGGGTGAACACTGAAGCTTTCTTT. Protein sequence: CAWISSGVNTEAFF.

This clonotype was detected only a few times. The DNA for the CDR3 is TGTGCCAGCAGCTTCCCCGGACAGTCGGGCACTGAAGCTTTCTTT. This translates into CASSFPGQSGTEAFF. The rearrangement joins TRBV7-9 to TRBJ1-1; maybe TRBD1 (6 bases). Germline V gene lookup returns CDR1 SEHNR and CDR2 FQNEAQ (reference sequence). V was trimmed by 3 bases and J by 4 bases, leaving 15 bases between them. There are 15 residues in the CDR3. Combining the CDR3 with reference TRBV7-9 and TRBJ1-1 gives the whole variable domain DTGVSQNPRHKITKRGQNVTFRCDPISEHNRLYWYRQTLGQGPEFLTYFQNEAQLEKSRLLSDRFSAERPKGSFSTLEIQRTEQGDSAMYLCASSFPGQSGTEAFFGQGTRLTVV.

The CDR3 nucleotides are TGTGCCGGACAACAGGGGGCATACGATGAGCAGTTCTTC. It encodes CAGQQGAYDEQFF. This chain uses TRBV30 with TRBJ2-1; 9 positions match TRBD1. With V trimmed by 8 bases and J by 8 bases, 10 bases remained unmatched. CDR1 and CDR2 (germline): GTSNPN, SVGIG (reference sequence). The CDR3 consists of 13 residues.

This clonotype occurred many times. The CDR3 protein is CATSTPREVHSYNEQFF. The CDR3, as DNA: TGTGCCACCAGCACCCCTCGGGAGGTTCACTCCTACAATGAGCAGTTCTTC. The J gene is TRBJ2-1, the V gene TRBV15, with 7 bases fitting TRBD2. In germline, CDR1 is LNHNV, CDR2 YYDKDF (reference sequence). The CDR3 spans 17 residues. With 4 bases clipped from V and 0 bases from J, the junction kept 9 bases outside the gene matches.

The chain joins TRBV12-3 or TRBV12-4 to TRBJ1-1; D is unresolved. Trimming removed 8 bases at V and 11 bases at J, with 6 bases between. This CDR3 spans 8 amino acids. The CDR3 DNA sequence: TGTGCCAGCTCCTGGGCTTTCTTT. Protein product: CASSWAFF.

This sequence joins TRBV7-9 and TRBJ1-2; D perhaps matches TRBD1 (5 bases). Trimming took 7 bases from V and 5 from J, leaving 14 bases between them. The CDR3 totals 13 residues. Germline lookup yields CDR1 SEHNR and CDR2 FQNEAQ (reference sequence). CDR3 nucleotide sequence: TGTGCCAGCACCGCTCCAGGGAGGTATGGCTACACCTTC. It yields the protein CASTAPGRYGYTF.

Worth noting for this clonotype: One junction end disagrees with the germline gene, perhaps due to a read error. The J gene is TRBJ1-4, the V gene TRBV20-1; D not resolved. Germline V gene lookup returns CDR1 DFQATT and CDR2 SNEGSKA (reference sequence). The CDR3 runs to 15 residues. CDR3 loop: CSAGDLGFSYEKLFF. CDR3 nucleotide sequence: TGCAGTGCTGGAGATCTAGGCTTTTCATATGAAAAACTGTTTTTT.

This clonotype was counted between two and nine times. The chain combines TRBV29-1 with TRBJ1-4; possibly TRBD1 for D (5 bases). V lost 7 bases, J lost 0 bases, and 12 bases lay in between. Germline V lookup: CDR1 SQVTM, CDR2 ANQGSEA. The CDR3 is made up of 14 amino acids. The CDR3 sequence is CSAQDTATNEKLFF. The DNA of the CDR3 is TGCAGCGCCCAGGACACTGCAACTAATGAAAAACTGTTTTTT. The whole variable domain, filled in from reference TRBV29-1 and TRBJ1-4, reads SAVISQKPSRDICQRGTSLTIQCQVDSQVTMMFWYRQQPGQSLTLIATANQGSEATYESGFVIDKFPISRPNLTFSTLTVSNMSPEDSSIYLCSAQDTATNEKLFFGSGTQLSVL.

The chain's CDR3 is CASRRSQDTEAFF. CDR3 DNA sequence: TGTGCCAGCAGGCGTAGTCAGGACACTGAAGCTTTCTTT. The chain carries TRBV7-2 and TRBJ1-1, with D uncertain. Germline CDR1 and CDR2: SGHTA and FQGNSA. V lost 6 bases and J lost 3, with 11 bases in between. The CDR3 has 13 residues.

This clonotype was seen only a few times. The chain employs TRBV9 and TRBJ2-2, with 7 bases fitting TRBD2. Unmatched junction bases numbered 14, after V lost 1 base and J lost 8 bases. CDR3 length equals 17 residues. The germline CDR1 and CDR2 sequences are SGDLS and YYNGEE. CDR3 bases: TGTGCCAGCAGCGTACTCTCCTCGACTAGCCTTGCTGGGGAGCTGTTTTTT. Translated, it gives CASSVLSSTSLAGELFF.

A few counts support this clonotype. The chain carries TRBV5-1 and TRBJ2-7; TRBD1 might be the D (6 bases). Trimming took off 0 bases at V and 6 bases at J, with 13 bases between the two ends. The CDR3 has 14 residues. Per the germline V gene, CDR1 is SGHRS and CDR2 is YFSETQ. The CDR3 DNA follows: TGCGCCAGCAGCTTGGAAATCAGGGGTTCCGAGCAGTACTTC. It is translated as CASSLEIRGSEQYF.

This clonotype was detected only a few times. This sequence joins TRBV18 and TRBJ1-5; the D gene is possibly TRBD1 (5 bases). The CDR3 length is 14 residues. Trimming took 5 bases from V and 3 from J, leaving 11 bases between them. Germline V lookup: CDR1 KGHSH, CDR2 LQKENI. The CDR3 is CASSTTGYNQPQHF. Here the CDR3 DNA reads TGTGCCAGCTCAACAACAGGTTACAATCAGCCCCAGCATTTT.

In DNA form, the CDR3 reads TGTGCCAGCAGTGACCGAACCGGGACAGGCAGCACAGATACGCAGTATTTT. Amino acids: CASSDRTGTGSTDTQYF. The V and J genes are TRBV6-1 and TRBJ2-3; the match to TRBD1 covers 8 bases. Germline trimming cut 3 bases from V and 0 bases from J; bases unmatched to any gene: 8. The CDR3 loop spans 17 amino acids. CDR1 and CDR2 (germline): MNHNS, SASEGT.

The V call is TRBV7-8, the J call TRBJ1-2; D gene ambiguous. The V gene's germline CDR1 is SGHVS and CDR2 FQNEAQ. Deletions cut 2 bases from V and 6 bases from J, with 13 bases between. This CDR3 has 14 amino acids. DNA of the CDR3: TGTGCCAGCAGCTTAAGTCGGGAAACGAATGGCTACACCTTC. Translating gives CASSLSRETNGYTF.

This clonotype has at least ten counts. The chain links TRBV29-1 to TRBJ1-2; a weak D match, TRBD1 (5 bases). This CDR3 has 12 amino acids. Germline V CDR1 and CDR2: SQVTM, ANQGSEA. The CDR3 DNA reads TGCAGTGCGGTAGGGGTAACGCAGGGCTACACCTTC. Its protein product is CSAVGVTQGYTF.